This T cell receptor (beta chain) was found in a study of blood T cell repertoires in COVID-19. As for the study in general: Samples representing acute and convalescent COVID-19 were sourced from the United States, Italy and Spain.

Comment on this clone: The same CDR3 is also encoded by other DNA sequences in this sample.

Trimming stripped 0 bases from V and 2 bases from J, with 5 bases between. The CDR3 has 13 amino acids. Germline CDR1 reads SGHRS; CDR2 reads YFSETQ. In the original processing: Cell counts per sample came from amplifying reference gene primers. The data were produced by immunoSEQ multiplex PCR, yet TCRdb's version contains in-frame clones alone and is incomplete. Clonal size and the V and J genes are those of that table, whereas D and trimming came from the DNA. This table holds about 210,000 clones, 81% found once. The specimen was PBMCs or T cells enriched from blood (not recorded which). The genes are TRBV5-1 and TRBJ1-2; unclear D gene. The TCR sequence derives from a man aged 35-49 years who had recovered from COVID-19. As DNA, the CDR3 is TGCGCCAGCAGCTTGGGGGCCAACTATGGCTACACCTTC. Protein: CASSLGANYGYTF.